The TCR beta chain described here comes from a study of early T cells in non-severe SARS-CoV-2 infection. On the study more broadly: Bulk RNA from unsorted whole blood was sequenced; chains were unpaired.

This clonotype was seen a handful of times. No antigen is known for it. The study, taken as a whole, reports: VDJdb-based matching was biased toward anti-spike CD8 responses and missed private and CD4 specificities.

Individual cDNA molecules were tagged with unique molecular identifiers. TCRdb itself ran the 5' RACE reads through MiXCR, one entry per CDR3 protein. The table lists some 80,000 distinct CDR3 sequences, roughly 13% of them singletons. CDR1 and CDR2 from the germline V gene are SEHNR and FQNEAQ (reference sequence). The CDR3 extends over 15 amino acids. V was clipped by 0 bases and J by 5 bases, with 10 bases between them. The sequencing input was whole blood. The V call is TRBV7-9, the J call TRBJ1-4; D remains ambiguous. The origin of this receptor is an adult who was a healthcare worker with PCR-confirmed SARS-CoV-2 infection or an uninfected control (not recorded which). CDR3 coding DNA: TGTGCCAGCAGCTTAGCGGCGACCCTGAATGAAAAACTGTTTTTT. It translates to CASSLAATLNEKLFF.